A single sample is the source of the 13 T cell receptor beta chains below, sequenced in a study of T-cell reconstitution after alpha-beta-depleted transplantation in children. Unique molecular identifiers were incorporated during preparation of the TCRbeta library. Each CDR3 protein gets one entry after TCRdb re-called the PCR reads with MiXCR. Of 200,000 to 250,000 distinct CDR3 sequences listed, about 9.2% were seen once; the top ten hold approximately 6.2%. Sample: PBMCs from the stem cell graft donor, taken from the stem cell graft. The origin of the receptors is a human donor who donated a stem cell graft to a child with acute lymphoblastic leukemia.

The table lists this clonotype with many counts. The V gene is TRBV20-1, the J gene TRBJ1-1, with a possible D match to TRBD1 (6 bases). The CDR3 has 16 residues. Looked up from germline, CDR1 is DFQATT and CDR2 is SNEGSKA (reference sequence). V was pared by 2 bases and J by 1 base, with 17 bases between. CDR3 sequence (DNA): TGCAGTGCTAGACCTCCATCCGGGGGCGGGAACACTGAAGCTTTCTTT. It translates to CSARPPSGGGNTEAFF.

In its sample, this clonotype was seen many times. V and J are TRBV9 and TRBJ2-7; tentative D call: TRBD1 (6 bases). Deletions cut 0 bases from V and 5 bases from J, with 15 bases between. Per germline, CDR1 SGDLS and CDR2 YYNGEE. This CDR3 region has 15 residues. The DNA of the CDR3 is TGTGCCAGCAGCGTAGGGGGCCAGGGGTTACACGAGCAGTACTTC. Encoded protein: CASSVGGQGLHEQYF.

This clonotype was picked up many times. This chain joins TRBV7-2 and TRBJ2-5; D is uncertain. Per the germline V gene, CDR1 is SGHTA and CDR2 is FQGNSA. V lost 6 bases and J lost 1, with 12 bases in between. This CDR3 is 14 amino acids long. The CDR3 sequence: CASRRTLAQETQYF. The CDR3 DNA is TGTGCCAGCAGGCGCACACTGGCCCAAGAGACCCAGTACTTC.

The rearrangement joins TRBV12-3 or TRBV12-4 to TRBJ2-1; 9 bases match TRBD2. This CDR3 is built from 15 residues. The V segment lost 3 bases and the J segment 5 bases; nucleotides outside the gene matches: 5. CDR3 in amino acids: CASSFGGGGNNEQFF. The CDR3 DNA follows: TGTGCCAGCAGTTTCGGCGGGGGGGGGAACAATGAGCAGTTCTTC.

Only a few counts were recorded for this clonotype. The CDR3 sequence: CAISETTEGKLFF. The CDR3 DNA is TGTGCCATCAGTGAGACGACAGAGGGAAAACTGTTTTTT. The chain joins TRBV10-3 to TRBJ1-4; D might be TRBD1 (5 bases). V gave up 2 bases and J gave up 10 bases, with 11 bases separating them. Germline values: CDR1 ENHRY, CDR2 SYGVKD. This CDR3 has 13 amino acids.

This clonotype was counted at least ten times. The chain has TRBV9 and TRBJ2-5, with TRBD1 matching 8 bases. The CDR3 contains 17 residues. The V gene's germline CDR1 is SGDLS and CDR2 YYNGEE. After removal of 3 bases from V and 2 bases from J, the junction contained 12 bases not matched to a gene. CDR3 DNA: TGTGCCAGCAGCGAGGTCTACCGGGACAGGAGACAAGAGACCCAGTACTTC. This gives the protein CASSEVYRDRRQETQYF.

This clonotype was detected only a few times. The chain uses TRBV10-3 and TRBJ1-1; the match to TRBD1 covers 8 bases. The ends lost 10 bases at V and 7 bases at J; junction bases unmatched: 8. This CDR3 is built from 12 residues. CDR1 is ENHRY and CDR2 is SYGVKD in the germline V gene. CDR3 sequence reads: CASLQGGFEAFF. In DNA, the CDR3 is TGTGCCAGTTTACAGGGGGGGTTTGAAGCTTTCTTT.

This clonotype has ten or more counts. This sequence joins TRBV6-5 and TRBJ1-2; TRBD1 aligns across 7 bases. Per germline, CDR1 MNHEY and CDR2 SVGAGI. The CDR3 is 17 residues long. Trimming cost V 2 bases and J 0 bases; bases outside gene matches: 9. CDR3 sequence (DNA): TGTGCCAGCAGTTACGGTGCAGGGGGTAGTACTAACTATGGCTACACCTTC. Translated: CASSYGAGGSTNYGYTF.

In nucleotides, the CDR3 is TGCGCCAGCAGCCGGAGCCGGGGGGGGGCCGTTGGAGAGACCCAGTACTTC. It encodes CASSRSRGGAVGETQYF. The rearrangement joins TRBV10-2 to TRBJ2-5, with 8 nucleotides matching TRBD2. Looked up from germline, CDR1 is WSHSY and CDR2 is SAAADI. This CDR3 has 17 residues. The J segment lost 4 bases and the V segment lost 6 bases, leaving 16 bases of the junction unmatched.

This sequence joins TRBV7-9 and TRBJ2-1; D is undetermined. V gave up 6 bases and J gave up 6 bases, with 15 bases separating them. This CDR3 spans 14 amino acids. Germline values: CDR1 SEHNR, CDR2 FQNEAQ (reference sequence). The chain's CDR3 is CASRPNHRTNEQFF. CDR3 in DNA: TGTGCCAGCAGACCCAACCACAGAACCAATGAGCAGTTCTTC.

The chain links TRBV2 to TRBJ1-5; TRBD1 is a possible D gene (5 bases). Germline CDR1 is SNHLY and CDR2 is FYNNEI. The length of the CDR3 is 15 residues. V lost 4 bases and J 6 bases, leaving 16 bases between the germline ends. CDR3 loop: CASSVGQGSGQPQHF. The DNA for the CDR3 is TGTGCCAGCAGTGTTGGCCAGGGTTCAGGTCAGCCCCAGCATTTT.

This clonotype has ten or more counts. The chain carries TRBV29-1 and TRBJ2-1; TRBD2 might be the D (7 bases). The CDR3 covers 16 residues. The V end was cut by 8 bases, the J end by 0 bases, with 20 bases between. Germline CDR1 and CDR2: SQVTM and ANQGSEA. CDR3 bases: TGCAGCACTAGGGGGGGGGATCGAAGCTCCTACAATGAGCAGTTCTTC. Residues: CSTRGGDRSSYNEQFF.

The V gene is TRBV29-1, the J gene TRBJ2-5; 10 positions match TRBD1. The length of the CDR3 is 12 residues. V lost 7 bases and J lost 5; bases outside the gene matches: 4. CDR1 SQVTM and CDR2 ANQGSEA come from the germline V gene. CDR3 nucleotides: TGCAGCGGGGACAGGGGAGGGGAGACCCAGTACTTC. It is translated as CSGDRGGETQYF.